The 9 T cell receptor beta chains given below trace back to one sample, sequenced in a study of CD8 T cells in ankylosing spondylitis. Notes on the study in general: Eight highly homologous variants made up a TCR beta motif, and this motif appeared characteristic of ankylosing spondylitis blood.

These TCRs are of unknown antigen specificity. TCRdb redid the calling of the 5' RACE reads with MiXCR, one entry per CDR3 protein. The data hold fewer than 400,000 distinct CDR3 sequences, with 8% observed a single time. Sample: blood, either unsorted or a sorted T cell fraction (not recorded which). These receptors were collected from a male donor with ankylosing spondylitis.

This clonotype was seen more than once but under ten times. V gene TRBV27 combines with J gene TRBJ2-1, with TRBD2 matching over 8 bases. Germline lookup yields CDR1 MNHEY and CDR2 SMNVEV (reference sequence). This CDR3 region has 15 residues. The junction had 8 bases not matched to a gene; V was cut back by 3 bases and J by 7 bases. As DNA, the CDR3 is TGTGCCAGCAGTTTTAGAACGGGAGGGGTGAATGAGCAGTTCTTC. This encodes CASSFRTGGVNEQFF.

V gene TRBV24-1 combines with J gene TRBJ2-7; D may be TRBD1 (6 bases). CDR3 length: 13 residues. V lost 2 bases and J 7 bases, leaving 11 bases between the germline ends. Per germline, CDR1 KGHDR and CDR2 SFDVKD. CDR3 residues: CATSDWDTPEQYF. The DNA for the CDR3 is TGTGCCACCAGTGATTGGGACACCCCAGAGCAGTACTTC.

This clonotype was recorded many times. CDR3 sequence reads: CASRIDAGTGNYGYTF. CDR3 DNA: TGTGCCAGCAGAATCGACGCCGGGACAGGGAACTATGGCTACACCTTC. The V gene is TRBV4-2, the J gene TRBJ1-2, with 9 bases lining up with TRBD1. The CDR3 contains 16 residues. CDR1 and CDR2 from the germline V gene are LGHNA and YNFKEQ. V lost 6 bases to trimming and J lost 2 bases; unmatched junction nucleotides: 10.

The rearrangement links TRBV20-1 to TRBJ1-2; no firm D call. The CDR3 sequence is 13 residues long. Germline values: CDR1 DFQATT, CDR2 SNEGSKA (reference sequence). V was cut by 5 bases and J by 0 bases, with 10 bases left in between. The chain's CDR3 is CSAPRVSNYGYTF. DNA for the CDR3: TGCAGTGCTCCTCGTGTCTCTAACTATGGCTACACCTTC.

Ten or more counts support this clonotype. The chain links TRBV20-1 to TRBJ2-7; weak D call: TRBD2 (6 bases). V shed 6 bases and J shed 4 bases, with 16 bases lying between them. The CDR3 consists of 13 residues. The germline CDR1 and CDR2 sequences are DFQATT and SNEGSKA (reference sequence). The CDR3 sequence: CSAPGVGGYEQYF. CDR3 coding DNA: TGCAGTGCCCCGGGAGTCGGAGGGTACGAGCAGTACTTC.

This clonotype came up many times. The rearrangement links TRBV7-8 to TRBJ2-7, with 10 bases matching TRBD1. Germline CDR1 reads SGHVS; CDR2 reads FQNEAQ. The CDR3 runs 15 residues. Trimming at V came to 6 bases and at J to 4 bases, leaving 9 bases not matched to a gene. CDR3 residues: CASRNPGQGFYEQYF. The CDR3 DNA is TGTGCCAGCAGGAATCCGGGACAGGGGTTTTACGAGCAGTACTTC.

V usage is TRBV10-1 and J usage is TRBJ2-7; D possibly corresponds to TRBD2 (6 bases). Germline assignment: CDR1 WNHNN and CDR2 SYGVQD (reference sequence). Trimming stripped 3 bases from V and 9 bases from J, with 18 bases between. This CDR3 region has 14 residues. Here the CDR3 DNA reads TGCGCCAGCAGTGACCTTAGAAGTTCGGGGGTGCAGTACTTC. It is translated as CASSDLRSSGVQYF.

The chain links TRBV20-1 to TRBJ2-7; the D is unclear. CDR1 DFQATT and CDR2 SNEGSKA come from the germline V gene (reference sequence). This CDR3 has 15 residues. The germline V and J ends were trimmed by 3 bases and 0 bases, with 15 bases remaining between them. CDR3 DNA: TGCAGTGCTAGGAGCGTTGCGCCTAGCTCCTACGAGCAGTACTTC. It encodes CSARSVAPSSYEQYF.

The chain employs TRBV29-1 and TRBJ1-1, with D tentatively TRBD1 (5 bases). This CDR3 has 14 residues. V was shortened by 2 bases and J by 0 bases, with 10 bases between the two germline ends. Germline V gives CDR1 SQVTM, CDR2 ANQGSEA. In nucleotides, the CDR3 is TGCAGCGTTGAAAGTTCGGGACTGAACACTGAAGCTTTCTTT. Translated: CSVESSGLNTEAFF. The full variable domain, with the rest looked up from reference TRBV29-1 and TRBJ1-1, is SAVISQKPSRDICQRGTSLTIQCQVDSQVTMMFWYRQQPGQSLTLIATANQGSEATYESGFVIDKFPISRPNLTFSTLTVSNMSPEDSSIYLCSVESSGLNTEAFFGQGTRLTVV.